This TCR beta chain was captured by sequencing in a study of cytomegalovirus exposure and HLA in healthy donors. Study conclusions and caveats: It was reported that the classifier diagnosed cytomegalovirus status with high specificity and sensitivity in both the original and validation cohorts. Despite most TCR sequences being rare, some public TCRs occurred in many donors. It was assumed in the presence/absence analyses that sequencing depth was roughly uniform across donors. The study recorded 150 to 200 TCR beta chains that were cytomegalovirus-associated.

There are 11 residues in the CDR3. V lost 5 bases and J lost 6, with 6 bases in between. Germline CDR1 reads MNHEY; CDR2 reads SVGAGI. With regard to this clone: What it binds is unknown.

PCR involved 60 Vbeta and 13 Jbeta primers. Sequencing used immunoSEQ multiplex PCR; TCRdb keeps in-frame clones, though not all of them. The sample carries around 130,000 clones, over 75% recorded once. The chain couples TRBV6-5 to TRBJ2-3; tentatively, D is TRBD2 (5 bases). Input material: PBMCs. This receptor was identified in a woman under 30 in good health and CMV-seronegative. The CDR3 region has the DNA TGTGCCAGCAGTCCGGGGGATACGCAGTATTTT. This encodes CASSPGDTQYF.